The 15 T cell receptor beta chains presented below share a single source sample, sequenced in a study of T cells after yellow fever vaccination. TCRdb re-called the 5' RACE reads through MiXCR, storing one row per CDR3 protein. This repertoire shows around 330,000 distinct CDR3 sequences, around 4% found once; its top ten account for 23%. Sequencing was performed on PBMCs, taken on the day of the yellow fever booster vaccination. Receptors were obtained from a man between 18 and 29 years old who received the YFV17D yellow fever vaccine.

This clonotype was counted a few times. The V gene is TRBV10-3, the J gene TRBJ2-7; TRBD1 aligns across 7 bases. Germline assignment: CDR1 ENHRY and CDR2 SYGVKD. The CDR3 spans 16 residues. V lost 5 bases, J lost 1 base, and 11 bases stayed unmatched. DNA for the CDR3: TGTGCCATCAGTTATAGACAGGGTCAGGAGTCCTACGAGCAGTACTTC. This translates into CAISYRQGQESYEQYF.

This clonotype was counted at least ten times. This sequence joins TRBV7-2 and TRBJ2-7; possibly TRBD1 or TRBD2 for D (5 bases each). The CDR3 covers 13 residues. Germline CDR1 reads SGHTA; CDR2 reads FQGNSA. V lost 1 base and J lost 4, with 8 bases in between. The CDR3 is CASSLVGEYEQYF. The DNA of the CDR3 is TGTGCCAGCAGCTTAGTGGGGGAATACGAGCAGTACTTC.

This clonotype was counted at least ten times. The chain recombines TRBV20-1 with TRBJ2-7, with 8 bases aligning to TRBD2. Germline-derived CDR1 and CDR2 are DFQATT and SNEGSKA (reference sequence). V shed 2 bases, J shed 1 base, and the junction held 1 base outside the gene matches. The CDR3 is 13 residues long. CDR3 nucleotides: TGCAGTGCTAGAATAGCGGGGTCCTACGAGCAGTACGTC. It yields the protein CSARIAGSYEQYV.

The gene calls are TRBV5-1 and TRBJ1-1; 7 bases fit TRBD1. Germline V gives CDR1 SGHRS, CDR2 YFSETQ. Trimming at V came to 4 bases and at J to 1 base, leaving 7 bases not matched to a gene. There are 15 residues in the CDR3. The CDR3 spells CASSLRDSWNTEAFF. The CDR3 nucleotides read TGCGCCAGCAGCCTCCGGGACAGCTGGAACACTGAAGCTTTCTTT.

This clonotype occurred many times. The genes are TRBV4-1 and TRBJ2-1; D gene uncertain. This CDR3 has 17 residues. Trimming removed 0 bases from V and 4 bases from J, with 16 bases in between. Germline V CDR1 and CDR2: MGHRA, YSYEKL. Here the CDR3 DNA reads TGCGCCAGCAGCCAAGATCAGATGGACCCACTTTACAATGAGCAGTTCTTC. Translating gives CASSQDQMDPLYNEQFF.

This clonotype was found many times. This sequence joins TRBV18 and TRBJ1-2; 8 bases line up with TRBD1. The CDR3 length is 15 residues. V lost 3 bases, J lost 4 bases, and 7 bases stayed unmatched. From germline, CDR1 is KGHSH and CDR2 LQKENI. The CDR3 coding sequence is TGTGCCAGCTCACCGGAGACAGGGGCCACCTATGGCTACACCTTC. Its translation: CASSPETGATYGYTF.

The chain uses TRBV7-2 and TRBJ1-3; D is undetermined. The CDR3 is made up of 17 amino acids. Trimming left V 0 bases short and J 0 bases short, with 12 bases between. Germline-derived CDR1 and CDR2 are SGHTA and FQGNSA. The CDR3 DNA is TGTGCCAGCAGCTTAGCGGTTCTAGGTCGCTCTGGAAACACCATATATTTT. Translation: CASSLAVLGRSGNTIYF.

The chain joins TRBV10-3 to TRBJ2-2, with D tentatively TRBD1 (6 bases). Germline lookup yields CDR1 ENHRY and CDR2 SYGVKD. The CDR3 is made up of 15 amino acids. Trimming shortened V by 6 bases and J by 1 base, and 12 bases separated the two germline ends. In nucleotides, the CDR3 is TGTGCCATCAGGGGGGCGGACGTGAACACCGGGGAGCTGTTTTTT. This sequence encodes CAIRGADVNTGELFF.

In this sample, this clonotype turned up a few times. The V and J genes are TRBV5-1 and TRBJ2-3, with TRBD1 as a possible D gene (5 bases). Germline-derived CDR1 and CDR2 are SGHRS and YFSETQ. CDR3 size: 14 residues. With 2 bases removed from V and 6 bases from J, the gap between germline ends came to 13 bases. CDR3 sequence (DNA): TGCGCCAGCAGCTTCTACAGAGACAGCGATACGCAGTATTTT. It encodes CASSFYRDSDTQYF.

This clonotype was detected a few times. The chain carries TRBV20-1 and TRBJ2-7, with no clear D. There are 11 residues in the CDR3. Germline assignment: CDR1 DFQATT and CDR2 SNEGSKA (reference sequence). V was clipped by 1 base and J by 2 bases, with 3 bases between them. The CDR3 sequence is CSARVPYEQYF. The DNA for the CDR3 is TGCAGTGCTAGAGTCCCCTACGAGCAGTACTTC.

The table lists this clonotype with a few counts. V and J are TRBV19 and TRBJ1-5; 7 bases line up with TRBD1. V gave up 5 bases and J gave up 1 base; unmatched junction bases: 5. The CDR3 covers 15 residues. Germline CDR1 LNHDA, CDR2 SQIVND (reference sequence). DNA for the CDR3: TGTGCCAGTAGTGGGGACAGAGCGAGCAATCAGCCCCAGCATTTT. Translation gives CASSGDRASNQPQHF.

In its sample, this clonotype was seen many times. CDR3 DNA: TGTGCCAGCAGTCACGACATGGGGACCAATTCACCCCTCCACTTT. Protein sequence: CASSHDMGTNSPLHF. The gene calls are TRBV27 and TRBJ1-6; D is perhaps TRBD1 (5 bases). V shed 5 bases and J shed 7 bases, with 15 bases lying between them. The V gene's germline CDR1 is MNHEY and CDR2 SMNVEV (reference sequence). The CDR3 is 15 amino acids.

The chain recombines TRBV7-9 with TRBJ1-1, with a possible D match to TRBD1 (5 bases). V shed 1 base and J shed 0 bases, with 15 bases lying between them. CDR3 size: 17 residues. Per germline, CDR1 SEHNR and CDR2 FQNEAQ (reference sequence). CDR3 loop: CASSLGWGFGLNTEAFF. Written as DNA, the CDR3 is TGTGCCAGCAGCTTAGGGTGGGGGTTCGGACTGAACACTGAAGCTTTCTTT.

This clonotype was recorded many times. V gene TRBV4-3 combines with J gene TRBJ2-1; no clear D. The CDR3 length is 15 residues. Germline V gene data show CDR1 as LGHNA and CDR2 as YSLEER. V was pared by 0 bases and J by 5 bases, with 11 bases between. This CDR3 reads CASSQDRALNNEQFF. CDR3 in DNA: TGCGCCAGCAGCCAAGACCGTGCACTTAACAATGAGCAGTTCTTC.

This chain uses TRBV18 with TRBJ2-7; D may be TRBD1 (5 bases). Germline CDR1 reads KGHSH; CDR2 reads LQKENI. V lost 8 bases and J lost 6, with 17 bases in between. This CDR3 has 13 residues. CDR3 coding DNA: TGTGCCAGCACCTGGGGCAGGGTCGGCGAGCAGTACGTC. Its protein is CASTWGRVGEQYV.